This entry lists 32 T cell receptor beta chains sequenced from one sample in a study of CD8 T cells in Susac syndrome. A quantity of about 0.5 to 1 ug RNA underwent reverse transcription using random hexamers. TCRdb passed the immunoSEQ multiplex PCR reads through MiXCR, listing each CDR3 protein once. The repertoire includes about 150,000 distinct CDR3 sequences, roughly 94% of them detected once, and around 0.21% sits in the top ten. Material: CD8+ T cells from PBMCs. These receptors were obtained from a human donor with multiple sclerosis.

The rearrangement links TRBV9 to TRBJ1-5, with D hard to call. Germline V gives CDR1 SGDLS, CDR2 YYNGEE. This CDR3 is 15 amino acids long. V was shortened by 2 bases and J by 0 bases, with 9 bases between the two germline ends. The CDR3 coding sequence is TGTGCCAGCAGCGTTTACAGTGATAGCAATCAGCCCCAGCATTTT. Protein sequence: CASSVYSDSNQPQHF.

This clonotype was recorded only once. The rearrangement joins TRBV20-1 to TRBJ1-2; D possibly corresponds to TRBD1 (6 bases). The V gene lost 3 bases and the J gene lost 4 bases, with 15 bases spanning the gap. Germline V gene data show CDR1 as DFQATT and CDR2 as SNEGSKA (reference sequence). This CDR3 is built from 14 residues. In DNA form, the CDR3 reads TGCAGTGCTAGGTTAACAGGGAGGGGCTATGGCTACACCTTC. Its protein product is CSARLTGRGYGYTF.

The chain carries TRBV9 and TRBJ2-2; TRBD1 matches 7 bases. CDR1 is SGDLS and CDR2 is YYNGEE in the germline V gene. The CDR3 covers 17 residues. V lost 1 base, J lost 3 bases, and 9 bases stayed unmatched. The CDR3 DNA is TGTGCCAGCAGCGTACTTGTTACAGGGGTGGACACCGGGGAGCTGTTTTTT. It encodes CASSVLVTGVDTGELFF. Together with reference TRBV9 and TRBJ2-2, the CDR3 gives the full variable domain: DSGVTQTPKHLITATGQRVTLRCSPRSGDLSVYWYQQSLDQGLQFLIQYYNGEERAKGNILERFSAQQFPDLHSELNLSSLELGDSALYFCASSVLVTGVDTGELFFGEGSRLTVL.

This sequence joins TRBV27 and TRBJ2-7; D is uncertain. The V gene lost 2 bases and the J gene lost 3 bases, with 11 bases spanning the gap. Looked up from germline, CDR1 is MNHEY and CDR2 is SMNVEV (reference sequence). This CDR3 region has 14 residues. This chain's CDR3 is CASSLGISHYEQYF. The CDR3 nucleotides read TGTGCCAGCAGTTTAGGCATAAGCCACTACGAGCAGTACTTC.

The chain couples TRBV20-1 to TRBJ2-4; D ambiguous. Germline V gives CDR1 DFQATT, CDR2 SNEGSKA (reference sequence). Trimming removed 5 bases at V and 0 bases at J, with 17 bases between. The CDR3 is 16 residues long. CDR3 DNA sequence: TGCAGTGCTGTCCCCGCCCCGTGGGTAGCCAAAAACATTCAGTACTTC. Translation: CSAVPAPWVAKNIQYF.

The chain couples TRBV30 to TRBJ2-1; D call uncertain. The CDR3 is 13 amino acids. Between the trimmed V and J ends, which lost 5 bases and 4 bases, there was a span of 12 bases. Germline V gene data show CDR1 as GTSNPN and CDR2 as SVGIG (reference sequence). Here the CDR3 reads CAWDQATYNEQFF. The CDR3 region has the DNA TGTGCCTGGGATCAGGCTACTTACAATGAGCAGTTCTTC.

J is TRBJ2-1 and V is TRBV2, with D possibly matching TRBD2 (6 bases). This CDR3 is 13 amino acids long. The V and J ends lost 10 bases and 7 bases respectively, with 17 bases between them. Germline CDR1 SNHLY, CDR2 FYNNEI. DNA for the CDR3: TGTGCCATCATCGGGACTTCCTTGAATGAGCAGTTCTTC. Encoded protein: CAIIGTSLNEQFF.

The genes are TRBV5-1 and TRBJ1-2; the D gene is possibly TRBD1 (5 bases). V lost 6 bases to trimming and J lost 0 bases, with 27 bases between them. CDR1 is SGHRS and CDR2 is YFSETQ in the germline V gene. CDR3 size: 19 residues. Here the CDR3 DNA reads TGCGCCAGCACCTCGGCGGGGCCCTCCTCCAACTATCCTAACTATGGCTACACCTTC. As protein: CASTSAGPSSNYPNYGYTF.

CDR3 loop: CASSLREGLQETQYF. Written as DNA, the CDR3 is TGTGCCAGCAGCTTAAGGGAAGGCCTCCAAGAGACCCAGTACTTC. The chain employs TRBV13 and TRBJ2-5; D is ambiguous. V was cut by 2 bases and J by 1 base, with 11 bases left in between. The CDR3 extends over 15 amino acids. Germline V lookup: CDR1 PRHDT, CDR2 FYEKMQ (reference sequence). The entire variable domain, with the rest obtained from reference TRBV13 and TRBJ2-5, is as follows: AAGVIQSPRHLIKEKRETATLKCYPIPRHDTVYWYQQGPGQDPQFLISFYEKMQSDKGSIPDRFSAQQFSDYHSELNMSSLELGDSALYFCASSLREGLQETQYFGPGTRLLVL.

The sample holds a few counts of this clonotype. Here the CDR3 DNA reads TGTGCCAGCAGTTTTGGAGGGACAAACACTGAAGCTTTCTTT. Its translation: CASSFGGTNTEAFF. The rearrangement links TRBV12-3 or TRBV12-4 to TRBJ1-1, with D possibly being TRBD1 (6 bases). The V gene lost 3 bases and the J gene lost 2 bases, with 10 bases spanning the gap. The length of the CDR3 is 14 residues.

This rearrangement joins TRBV9 to TRBJ2-3, with D possibly being TRBD1 (5 bases). CDR1 is SGDLS, CDR2 YYNGEE, per germline. The CDR3 has 16 residues. Trimming pared 0 bases from V and 6 bases from J, leaving 17 bases between. The chain's CDR3 is CASSVGAGLRRDTQYF. CDR3 DNA sequence: TGTGCCAGCAGCGTAGGGGCAGGGCTTCGTCGGGATACGCAGTATTTT.

This clonotype was observed a handful of times. The V gene is TRBV23-1, the J gene TRBJ2-7; TRBD2 is a possible D gene (6 bases). TRBV23-1 is known as an ORF, though its function is uncertain. The CDR3 contains 12 residues. V was clipped by 8 bases and J by 7 bases, with 15 bases between them. This CDR3 reads CASGTRLKEQYF. The CDR3, as DNA: TGCGCCAGCGGGACTCGATTGAAGGAGCAGTACTTC.

V gene TRBV25-1 combines with J gene TRBJ1-2; the D gene is possibly TRBD1 (6 bases). Looked up from germline, CDR1 is MGHDK and CDR2 is SYGVNS. The CDR3 covers 14 residues. Trimming took 5 bases from V and 4 from J, leaving 14 bases between them. In DNA form, the CDR3 reads TGTGCCAGCAGTACGAATGCCAGGGGCTATGGCTACACCTTC. Encoded protein: CASSTNARGYGYTF.

This clonotype came up a few times. The V call is TRBV13, the J call TRBJ2-7; the D gene is possibly TRBD1 (6 bases). Germline assignment: CDR1 PRHDT and CDR2 FYEKMQ (reference sequence). The CDR3 has 13 amino acids. The V and J ends lost 5 bases and 3 bases respectively, with 11 bases between them. CDR3 residues: CASSPNRVYEQYF. The DNA of the CDR3 is TGTGCCAGCAGCCCGAACAGGGTCTACGAGCAGTACTTC.

This rearrangement joins TRBV2 to TRBJ1-4; D possibly corresponds to TRBD1 (5 bases). Trimming removed 8 bases from V and 8 bases from J, with 15 bases in between. This CDR3 is 13 amino acids long. Looked up from germline, CDR1 is SNHLY and CDR2 is FYNNEI. DNA for the CDR3: TGTGCCAGCCTGGGGGGGAGAGACGAAAAACTGTTTTTT. This gives the protein CASLGGRDEKLFF.

The chain links TRBV29-1 to TRBJ1-2; tentatively, D is TRBD1 (6 bases). The CDR3 contains 16 residues. Germline CDR1 is SQVTM and CDR2 is ANQGSEA. Trimming removed 5 bases at V and 6 bases at J, with 25 bases between. CDR3 residues: CSVPPPFGQSLDGYTF. The CDR3 coding sequence is TGCAGCGTTCCGCCCCCGTTTGGACAGAGTCTGGATGGCTACACCTTC.

V usage is TRBV11-2 and J usage is TRBJ2-7, with D tentatively TRBD1 or TRBD2 (5 bases each). Trimming removed 4 bases at V and 4 bases at J, with 8 bases between. This CDR3 spans 12 amino acids. Germline lookup yields CDR1 SGHAT and CDR2 FQNNGV. CDR3 in amino acids: CASSWDPYEQYF. In DNA, the CDR3 is TGTGCCAGCAGCTGGGACCCATACGAGCAGTACTTC.

J is TRBJ2-1 and V is TRBV24-1; TRBD1 agrees at 8 bases. The V segment lost 3 bases and the J segment 8 bases; nucleotides outside the gene matches: 8. This CDR3 is built from 15 residues. Germline-derived CDR1 and CDR2 are KGHDR and SFDVKD. The CDR3 here is CATSDPRTGIHEQFF. The DNA for the CDR3 is TGTGCCACCAGTGATCCTAGGACAGGGATACATGAGCAGTTCTTC.

The genes are TRBV30 and TRBJ2-3; 8 bases agree with TRBD2. From germline, CDR1 is GTSNPN and CDR2 SVGIG (reference sequence). This CDR3 spans 15 amino acids. Unmatched junction bases numbered 8, after V lost 3 bases and J lost 3 bases. CDR3 nucleotides: TGTGCCTGGAGATCGCGGGGGGTGAGAACAGATACGCAGTATTTT. Protein: CAWRSRGVRTDTQYF.

The chain combines TRBV7-9 with TRBJ1-2; 7 nucleotides line up with TRBD1. The CDR3 loop spans 13 amino acids. In germline, CDR1 is SEHNR, CDR2 FQNEAQ (reference sequence). V shed 5 bases and J 8 bases; nucleotides not matched to a gene: 8. CDR3 region: CASSLLDRDGYTF. The CDR3 bases are TGTGCCAGCAGCCTTTTAGACAGGGACGGCTACACCTTC.

This chain links TRBV5-1 with TRBJ1-2, with D possibly being TRBD1 (5 bases). The germline gives CDR1 SGHRS, CDR2 YFSETQ. Trimming took 1 base from V and 6 from J, leaving 16 bases between them. The CDR3 covers 15 residues. CDR3: CASSLQGFLGDGYTF. In DNA form, the CDR3 reads TGCGCCAGCAGCTTGCAGGGTTTTCTCGGAGATGGCTACACCTTC.

This clonotype came up a few times. The rearrangement links TRBV2 to TRBJ2-7, with D unresolved. This CDR3 is 10 amino acids long. Trimming removed 7 bases from V and 3 bases from J, with 4 bases in between. Germline assignment: CDR1 SNHLY and CDR2 FYNNEI. The DNA for the CDR3 is TGTGCCAGCAACGGCTACGAGCAGTACTTC. Protein: CASNGYEQYF.

This chain joins TRBV13 and TRBJ2-1; D unclear. V was pared by 5 bases and J by 3 bases, with 8 bases between. Germline CDR1 and CDR2: PRHDT and FYEKMQ (reference sequence). CDR3 length: 13 residues. The CDR3 DNA is TGTGCCAGCAGCCAATCCCTCTACAATGAGCAGTTCTTC. Encoded protein: CASSQSLYNEQFF.

The chain is built from TRBV2 and TRBJ2-4, with 8 bases matching TRBD1. This CDR3 is built from 16 residues. Germline loops: CDR1 SNHLY, CDR2 FYNNEI. With 6 bases clipped from V and 1 base from J, the junction kept 8 bases outside the gene matches. The CDR3 sequence is CASSLLQGAAKNIQYF. The DNA for the CDR3 is TGTGCCAGCAGCCTACTCCAGGGGGCTGCCAAAAACATTCAGTACTTC. Drawing the rest from reference TRBV2 and TRBJ2-4, the complete variable domain is EPEVTQTPSHQVTQMGQEVILRCVPISNHLYFYWYRQILGQKVEFLVSFYNNEISEKSEIFDDQFSVERPDGSNFTLKIRSTKLEDSAMYFCASSLLQGAAKNIQYFGAGTRLSVL.

The gene calls are TRBV28 and TRBJ1-4; D is uncertain. The CDR3 covers 21 residues. V was shortened by 4 bases and J by 4 bases, with 31 bases between the two germline ends. Per the germline V gene, CDR1 is MDHEN and CDR2 is SYDVKM. The CDR3 DNA reads as TGTGCCAGCAGTTGGAAAACCCGGACCGGCCAAGCCGGGCATGATAATGAAAAACTGTTTTTT. It specifies CASSWKTRTGQAGHDNEKLFF.

The chain couples TRBV14 to TRBJ2-7; TRBD1 aligns across 9 bases. Germline-derived CDR1 and CDR2 are SGHDN and FVKESK. The ends lost 2 bases at V and 7 bases at J; junction bases unmatched: 6. This CDR3 has 14 amino acids. This chain's CDR3 is CASSQTGTGSEQYF. As DNA, the CDR3 is TGTGCCAGCAGCCAAACCGGGACAGGGAGTGAGCAGTACTTC.

The chain carries TRBV5-1 and TRBJ1-1; D is unclear. V dropped 3 bases and J dropped 0 bases, with 15 bases sitting between them. CDR3 size: 16 residues. CDR1 SGHRS and CDR2 YFSETQ come from the germline V gene. In DNA, the CDR3 is TGCGCCAGCAGCTACAAAATCGGCGGCGTGAACACTGAAGCTTTCTTT. As protein: CASSYKIGGVNTEAFF.

The chain joins TRBV27 to TRBJ2-5, with D tentatively TRBD1 (6 bases). The V end was cut by 3 bases, the J end by 3 bases, with 11 bases between. The CDR3 is made up of 14 amino acids. Looked up from germline, CDR1 is MNHEY and CDR2 is SMNVEV (reference sequence). CDR3 region: CASSFRAGEETQYF. As DNA, the CDR3 is TGTGCCAGCAGTTTTAGGGCAGGGGAAGAGACCCAGTACTTC.

The rearrangement uses TRBV9 and TRBJ2-5; D is undetermined. V gave up 4 bases and J gave up 3 bases, with 7 bases separating them. CDR3 length: 12 residues. Germline CDR1 is SGDLS and CDR2 is YYNGEE. CDR3 sequence: CASSTAEETQYF. The CDR3, as DNA: TGTGCCAGCAGCACGGCGGAAGAGACCCAGTACTTC.

The chain has TRBV29-1 and TRBJ2-3, with TRBD1 identical over 7 bases. CDR3 length: 15 residues. Looked up from germline, CDR1 is SQVTM and CDR2 is ANQGSEA. Germline trimming cut 3 bases from V and 7 bases from J; bases unmatched to any gene: 13. In DNA form, the CDR3 reads TGCAGCGTTGAGGTTAGACAGGGCCCTACGTATACGCAGTATTTT. Translation: CSVEVRQGPTYTQYF.

The chain recombines TRBV25-1 with TRBJ2-5, with D perhaps matching TRBD1 or TRBD2 (5 bases each). With 10 bases removed from V and 7 bases from J, the gap between germline ends came to 16 bases. Germline CDR1 and CDR2: MGHDK and SYGVNS. The CDR3 has 12 residues. CDR3 amino acids: CATKGTMGTQYF. For the CDR3, the DNA is TGTGCCACCAAAGGGACGATGGGGACCCAGTACTTC.

The rearrangement links TRBV3-1 to TRBJ2-7, with D possibly being TRBD2 (6 bases). This CDR3 has 13 amino acids. The V end was cut by 5 bases, the J end by 4 bases, with 12 bases between. Germline loops: CDR1 LGHDT, CDR2 YNNKEL (reference sequence). CDR3 residues: CASSNRETYEQYF. The CDR3 region has the DNA TGTGCCAGCAGCAACCGGGAGACTTACGAGCAGTACTTC.